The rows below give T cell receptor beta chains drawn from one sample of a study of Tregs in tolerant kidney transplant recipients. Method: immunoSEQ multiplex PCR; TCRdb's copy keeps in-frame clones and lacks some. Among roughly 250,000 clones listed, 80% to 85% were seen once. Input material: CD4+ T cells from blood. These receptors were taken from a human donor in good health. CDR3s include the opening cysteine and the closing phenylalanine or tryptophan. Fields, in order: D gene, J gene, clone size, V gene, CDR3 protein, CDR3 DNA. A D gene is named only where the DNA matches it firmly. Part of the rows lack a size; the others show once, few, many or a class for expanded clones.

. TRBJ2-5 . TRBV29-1 CSVGQQETQYF TGCAGCGTTGGACAGCAAGAGACCCAGTACTTC
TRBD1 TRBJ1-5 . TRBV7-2 CASSSKTGDRPQHF TGTGCCAGCAGCTCCAAAACAGGGGATCGGCCCCAGCATTTT
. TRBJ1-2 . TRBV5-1 CASSQRTGDTSNYGYTF TGCGCCAGCAGCCAGCGAACAGGAGATACATCTAACTATGGCTACACCTTC
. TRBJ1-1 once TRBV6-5 CASSYIMNTEAFF TGTGCCAGCAGTTACATCATGAACACTGAAGCTTTCTTT
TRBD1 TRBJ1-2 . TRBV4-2 CASRSTGAHYGYTF TGTGCCAGCAGATCAACAGGGGCACATTATGGCTACACCTTC
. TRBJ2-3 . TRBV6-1 CASSTQGIGTDTQYF TGTGCCAGCAGTACACAAGGGATCGGCACAGATACGCAGTATTTT
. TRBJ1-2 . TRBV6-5 CASSEDAVF TGTGCCAGCAGTGAAGATGCAGTATTC
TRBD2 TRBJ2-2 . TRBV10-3 CAISPGLGAGSGELFF TGTGCCATCAGCCCCGGACTAGGGGCGGGGAGCGGGGAGCTGTTTTTT
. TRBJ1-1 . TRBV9 CASSVVPNMNTEAFF TGTGCCAGCAGCGTAGTTCCGAACATGAACACTGAAGCTTTCTTT
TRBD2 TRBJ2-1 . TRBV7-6 CASSPLGTSGRDEQFF TGTGCCAGCAGCCCCTTGGGGACTAGCGGGAGGGATGAGCAGTTCTTC
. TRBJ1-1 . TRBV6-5 CASSERENTEAFF TGTGCCAGCAGTGAGAGGGAGAACACTGAAGCTTTCTTT
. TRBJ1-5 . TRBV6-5 CASTRRQGNQPQHF TGTGCCAGCACCCGACGACAGGGCAATCAGCCCCAGCATTTT
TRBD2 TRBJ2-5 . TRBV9 CASSVIAGGVQETQYF TGTGCCAGCAGCGTTATAGCGGGGGGGGTACAAGAGACCCAGTACTTC
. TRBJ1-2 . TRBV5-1 CASMEPSRGANYGYTF TGCGCCAGCATGGAGCCGAGCAGGGGCGCTAACTATGGCTACACCTTC
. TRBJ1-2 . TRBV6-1 CASSEHWVNYGYTF TGTGCCAGCAGTGAACATTGGGTTAACTATGGCTACACCTTC
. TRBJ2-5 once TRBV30 CAWAGMEGRETQYF TGTGCCTGGGCAGGTATGGAGGGGCGAGAGACCCAGTACTTC
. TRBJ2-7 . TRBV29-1 CSVDGTGEGVDEQYF TGCAGCGTTGATGGGACTGGAGAGGGGGTGGACGAGCAGTACTTC
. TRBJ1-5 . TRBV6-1 CASSEWQGRNQPQHF TGTGCCAGCAGTGAGTGGCAGGGGAGGAATCAGCCCCAGCATTTT
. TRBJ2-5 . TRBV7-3 CASSLSGPGETQYF TGTGCCAGCAGCCTCTCCGGACCCGGGGAGACCCAGTACTTC
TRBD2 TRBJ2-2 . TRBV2 CASSSSGTGELFF TGTGCCAGCAGTAGTAGCGGGACGGGGGAGCTGTTTTTT
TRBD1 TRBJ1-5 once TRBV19 CASSILQGASNQPQHF TGTGCCAGTAGTATCCTCCAGGGGGCAAGCAATCAGCCCCAGCATTTT
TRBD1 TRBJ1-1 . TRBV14 CASSQADDRAVNTEAFF TGTGCCAGCAGCCAAGCCGACGACAGGGCGGTGAACACTGAAGCTTTCTTT
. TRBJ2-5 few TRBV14 CASSQDEWVKDETQYF TGTGCCAGCAGCCAAGATGAATGGGTCAAGGACGAGACCCAGTACTTC
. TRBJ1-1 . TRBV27 CASSWGRRMNTEAFF TGTGCCAGCAGCTGGGGACGTCGCATGAACACTGAAGCTTTCTTT
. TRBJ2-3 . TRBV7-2 CASSFGIPTPNTQYF TGTGCCAGCAGCTTCGGGATTCCGACCCCTAATACGCAGTATTTT
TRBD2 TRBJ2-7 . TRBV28 CASSSRSGLGYEQYF TGTGCCAGCAGTTCCCGGTCGGGACTAGGCTACGAGCAGTACTTC
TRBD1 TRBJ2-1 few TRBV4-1 CASSARDRGYNEQFF TGCGCCAGCAGCGCCCGGGACAGGGGATACAATGAGCAGTTCTTC
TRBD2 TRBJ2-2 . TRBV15 CATSRALGSGGAGELFF TGTGCCACCAGCAGGGCCTTGGGTAGCGGGGGGGCCGGGGAGCTGTTTTTT
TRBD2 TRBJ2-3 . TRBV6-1 CASSPSGGAKDTQYF TGTGCCAGCAGTCCTAGCGGGGGGGCCAAAGATACGCAGTATTTT
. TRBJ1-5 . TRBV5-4 CASSLDNQPQHF TGTGCCAGCAGCTTGGACAATCAGCCCCAGCATTTT
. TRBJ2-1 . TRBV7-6 CASSLAGGNNEQFF TGTGCCAGCAGCTTAGCAGGGGGGAACAATGAGCAGTTCTTC
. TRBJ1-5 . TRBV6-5 CASRGGQGNQPQHF TGTGCCAGCAGAGGTGGCCAGGGCAATCAGCCCCAGCATTTT
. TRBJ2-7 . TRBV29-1 CSVVGGIYEQYF TGCAGCGTTGTTGGGGGTATCTACGAGCAGTACTTC
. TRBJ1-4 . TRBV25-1 CASSESTRGSNEKLFF TGTGCCAGCAGTGAATCCACCAGGGGTTCTAATGAAAAACTGTTTTTT
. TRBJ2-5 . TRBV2 CASEQGIQETQYF TGTGCCAGCGAGCAGGGAATCCAAGAGACCCAGTACTTC
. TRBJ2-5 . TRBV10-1 CASSARARETQYF TGCGCCAGCAGTGCCAGGGCCAGGGAGACCCAGTACTTC
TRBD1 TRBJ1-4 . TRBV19 CASSRTGGYEKLFF TGTGCCAGTAGCCGGACAGGGGGCTATGAAAAACTGTTTTTT
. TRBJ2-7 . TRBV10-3 CAISEVDRGREQYF TGTGCCATCAGTGAAGTGGATAGGGGCAGGGAGCAGTACTTC
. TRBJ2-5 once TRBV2 CASIMGGGETQYF TGTGCCAGCATTATGGGGGGTGGGGAGACCCAGTACTTC
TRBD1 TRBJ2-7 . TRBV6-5 CASGSGGTGNYEQYF TGTGCCAGCGGTTCGGGTGGGACAGGGAACTACGAGCAGTACTTC
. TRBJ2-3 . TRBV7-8 CASSLADVYTQYF TGTGCCAGCAGCTTAGCGGACGTATATACGCAGTATTTT
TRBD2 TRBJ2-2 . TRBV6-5 CAIKAGANTGELFF TGTGCCATCAAGGCGGGGGCGAACACCGGGGAGCTGTTTTTT
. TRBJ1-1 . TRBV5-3 CARSLPGGGGNMNTEAFF TGTGCCAGAAGCCTCCCCGGAGGGGGGGGTAACATGAACACTGAAGCTTTCTTT
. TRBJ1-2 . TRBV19 CASSSAATNYGYTF TGTGCCAGTAGTTCGGCAGCCACTAACTATGGCTACACCTTC
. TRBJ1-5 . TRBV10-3 CAISDSNQPQHF TGTGCCATCAGTGACAGCAATCAGCCCCAGCATTTT
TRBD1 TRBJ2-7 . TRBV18 CASSSGQGRRDEQYF TGTGCCAGCTCATCAGGACAGGGTAGGAGAGACGAGCAGTACTTC
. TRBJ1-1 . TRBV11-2 CASSFVRGNTEAFF TGTGCCAGCAGCTTCGTCAGGGGGAACACTGAAGCTTTCTTT
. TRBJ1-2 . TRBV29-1 CSVRSQGTSYGYTF TGCAGCGTTCGGTCACAGGGAACCTCCTATGGCTACACCTTC
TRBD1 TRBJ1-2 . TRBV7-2 CASSLAPVGQAGGGYTF TGTGCCAGCAGCTTAGCCCCCGTGGGACAGGCGGGCGGTGGCTACACCTTC
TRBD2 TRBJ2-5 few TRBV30 CAWSAWGGGGQETQYF TGTGCCTGGAGCGCCTGGGGCGGGGGGGGACAAGAGACCCAGTACTTC
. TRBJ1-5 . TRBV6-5 CASRRQASGNQPQHF TGTGCCAGCAGACGACAGGCAAGTGGCAATCAGCCCCAGCATTTT
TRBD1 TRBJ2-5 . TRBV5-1 CASIQGDFQETQYF TGCGCCAGCATTCAGGGGGATTTTCAAGAGACCCAGTACTTC
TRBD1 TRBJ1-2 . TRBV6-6 CASSGTGVYTF TGTGCCAGCAGTGGGACAGGGGTATACACCTTC
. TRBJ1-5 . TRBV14 CASSQEGGAQHF TGTGCCAGCAGCCAAGAGGGGGGGGCCCAGCATTTT
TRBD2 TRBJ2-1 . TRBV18 CASSPFGGAVYNEQFF TGTGCCAGCTCACCGTTCGGGGGGGCGGTCTACAATGAGCAGTTCTTC
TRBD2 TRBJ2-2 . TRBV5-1 CASSSGTSGRSTGELFF TGCGCCAGCAGCTCGGGGACTAGCGGGAGAAGCACCGGGGAGCTGTTTTTT
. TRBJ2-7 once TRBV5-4 CASSLLGEQYF TGTGCCAGCAGCTTGCTGGGGGAGCAGTACTTC
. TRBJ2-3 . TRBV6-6 CASSSDSTDTQYF TGTGCCAGCAGTTCGGACTCCACAGATACGCAGTATTTT